The clone carrying this TCR beta chain was detected a few times. The target antigen is unknown. A single record per CDR3 protein comes from TCRdb applying MiXCR to the multiplex PCR reads. The profile covers 90,000 to 120,000 distinct CDR3 sequences, with around 20% appearing a single time and approximately 1.2% taken by the ten largest. The data stem from a study of breast tumors, draining lymph nodes, adjacent tissues. Study results and limitations: The lymph node origin of tumor T cells was framed as consistent with a hypothesis, not demonstrated. Findings are consistent with lymph node origin and intratumoral expansion of most tumor T cells. Tumors had less TCR diversity than lymph nodes, more than nontumor tissue. Luminal-like breast cancer showed significantly greater tumor-nontumor repertoire similarity than basal-like breast cancer did.

Samples came from axillary lymph nodes draining the breast cancer. Germline CDR1 is MNHNY and CDR2 is SVGAGI (reference sequence). CDR3 length equals 12 residues. Trimming removed 6 bases from V and 8 bases from J, with 10 bases in between. The sample was axillary lymph node tissue. The chain recombines TRBV6-6 with TRBJ1-4; D unclear. The clonotype originates from a female donor with breast cancer. Some clones in this sample may be carry-over from other donors' samples. In DNA form, the CDR3 reads TGTGCCAGCAGCCCGTTTTTGGAAAAACTGTTTTTT. Translating it yields CASSPFLEKLFF.